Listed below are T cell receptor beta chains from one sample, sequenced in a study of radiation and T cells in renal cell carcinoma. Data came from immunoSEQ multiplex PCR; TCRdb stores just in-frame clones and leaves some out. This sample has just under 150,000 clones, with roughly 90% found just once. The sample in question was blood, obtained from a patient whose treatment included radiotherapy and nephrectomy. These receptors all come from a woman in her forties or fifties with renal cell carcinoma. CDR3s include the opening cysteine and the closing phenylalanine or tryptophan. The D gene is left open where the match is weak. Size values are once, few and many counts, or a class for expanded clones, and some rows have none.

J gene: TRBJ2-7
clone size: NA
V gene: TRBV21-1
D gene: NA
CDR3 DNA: TGTGCCGGGGGCATCGGGACAGGGGAACCCTCATCCTACGAGCAGTACTTC
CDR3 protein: CAGGIGTGEPSSYEQYF

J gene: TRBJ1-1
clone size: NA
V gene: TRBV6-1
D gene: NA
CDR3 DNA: TGTGCCAGCAGTGAAGGGGGCACTGAAGCTTTCTTT
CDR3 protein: CASSEGGTEAFF

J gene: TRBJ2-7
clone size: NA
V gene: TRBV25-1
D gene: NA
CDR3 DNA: TGTGCCAGCAGTGAATCCCAGGGAGGAGGATACGAGCAGTACTTC
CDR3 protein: CASSESQGGGYEQYF

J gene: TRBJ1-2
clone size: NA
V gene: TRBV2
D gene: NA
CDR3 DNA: TGTGCCAGCAGTGCTCTCGGGTCCGAAGGCTACACCTTC
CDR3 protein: CASSALGSEGYTF

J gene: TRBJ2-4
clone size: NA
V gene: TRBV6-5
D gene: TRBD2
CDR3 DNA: TGTGCCAGCAGTTACACTAGCGGGAGCGGTCGGGAGTACTTC
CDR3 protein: CASSYTSGSGREYF

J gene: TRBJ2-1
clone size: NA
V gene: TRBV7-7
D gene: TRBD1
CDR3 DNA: TGTGCCAGCAGCCCTCAGACAGGGTCCCTCGATGAGCAGTTCTTC
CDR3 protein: CASSPQTGSLDEQFF

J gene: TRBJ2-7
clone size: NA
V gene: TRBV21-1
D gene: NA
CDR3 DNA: TGTGCCAGCAGCAAAAACGACGAGCAGTACTTC
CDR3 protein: CASSKNDEQYF

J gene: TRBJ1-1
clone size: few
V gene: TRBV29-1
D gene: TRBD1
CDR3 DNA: TGCAGCGCAGGACAGGGAAGAACTGAAGCTTTCTTT
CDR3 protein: CSAGQGRTEAFF

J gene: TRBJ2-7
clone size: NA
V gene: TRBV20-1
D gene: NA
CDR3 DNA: TGCAGTGCTAGGTTGACTTACGAGCAGTACTTC
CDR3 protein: CSARLTYEQYF

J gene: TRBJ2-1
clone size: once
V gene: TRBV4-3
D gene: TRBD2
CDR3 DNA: TGCGCCAGCAGCCAAGGGACTAGCGGGAGCGGCCAGTTCTTC
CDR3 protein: CASSQGTSGSGQFF

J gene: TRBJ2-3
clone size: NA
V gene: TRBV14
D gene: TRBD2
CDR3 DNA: TGTGCCAGCAGCCAAGGACTAGCGGGGGCCTGGGTAGATACGCAGTATTTT
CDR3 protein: CASSQGLAGAWVDTQYF

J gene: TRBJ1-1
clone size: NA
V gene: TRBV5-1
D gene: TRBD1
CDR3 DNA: TGCGCCAGCAGCTTGGTGGACAGGGCTTCAGAAGCTTTCTTT
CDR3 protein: CASSLVDRASEAFF

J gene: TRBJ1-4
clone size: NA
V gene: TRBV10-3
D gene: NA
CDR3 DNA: TGTGCCATCAGGATGACAGGCAATGAAAAACTGTTTTTT
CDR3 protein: CAIRMTGNEKLFF

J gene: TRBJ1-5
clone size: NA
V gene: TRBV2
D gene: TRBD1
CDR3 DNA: TGTGCCAGCAGTCGTTCCGGGACAGGGGCTCAGCCCCAGCATTTT
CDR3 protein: CASSRSGTGAQPQHF

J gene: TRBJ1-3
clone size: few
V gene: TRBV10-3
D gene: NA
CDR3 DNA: TGTGCCATCAGTGAGCCGGGCTCTGGAAACACCATATATTTT
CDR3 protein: CAISEPGSGNTIYF